The rows below give T cell receptor beta chains drawn from one sample of a study of neurological immune-mediated disorders. Each CDR3 protein gets one entry after TCRdb re-called the 5' RACE reads with MiXCR. The table has 40,000 to 55,000 distinct CDR3 sequences, over 9% seen once; the top ten hold 21%. Source material: PBMCs. These TCRs come from a woman in her 40s with HTLV-1-associated myelopathy (HAM/TSP). The CDR3 runs from the conserved cysteine through the conserved F or W. Each record gives: D gene, J gene, clone size, V gene, CDR3 DNA, CDR3 protein. D genes are given only for firm matches. The size entry gives once, few or many counts, or a class when the clone is expanded.

D: NA
J: TRBJ2-3
size: many
V: TRBV27
DNA: TGTGCCAGCAGTCAAAAGGGGCAAATCACAGATACGCAGTATTTT
CDR3: CASSQKGQITDTQYF

D: NA
J: TRBJ2-7
size: many
V: TRBV20-1
DNA: TGCAGTGCTAGTCGGGGGTACGAGCAGTACTTC
CDR3: CSASRGYEQYF

D: TRBD2
J: TRBJ2-3
size: many
V: TRBV4-1
DNA: TGCGCCAGCAGCCAATATGAACTAGCGGGGGGGAGCACAGATACGCAGTATTTT
CDR3: CASSQYELAGGSTDTQYF

D: NA
J: TRBJ1-3
size: many
V: TRBV11-3
DNA: TGTGCCAGCAGCCGTTGGGCAGCTGGAAACACCATATATTTT
CDR3: CASSRWAAGNTIYF

D: TRBD2
J: TRBJ2-5
size: many
V: TRBV4-1
DNA: TGCGCCAGCAGCCAAACACTAGCGGGGGGGTACCAAGAGACCCAGTACTTC
CDR3: CASSQTLAGGYQETQYF

D: NA
J: TRBJ1-3
size: many
V: TRBV20-1
DNA: TGCAGTGCTAGAGGGTCTGGAAACACCATATATTTT
CDR3: CSARGSGNTIYF

D: NA
J: TRBJ1-5
size: many
V: TRBV11-2
DNA: TGTGCCAGCAGCTTAGAGGTTGCTCAGCCCCAGCATTTT
CDR3: CASSLEVAQPQHF

D: NA
J: TRBJ2-2
size: many
V: TRBV5-1
DNA: TGCGCCAGCAGCTTGGGGAGTAGCGCAGTCACCGGGGAGCTGTTTTTT
CDR3: CASSLGSSAVTGELFF

D: TRBD2
J: TRBJ2-1
size: many
V: TRBV24-1
DNA: TGTGCCACCAGTGGGACTTCTCTACTAGCGGGGGGTTACAATGAGCAGTTCTTC
CDR3: CATSGTSLLAGGYNEQFF

D: TRBD1
J: TRBJ2-7
size: many
V: TRBV4-1
DNA: TGCGCCAGCAGCCAAGGGGGGACAGGGGCCGAAAGCTCCTACGAGCAGTACTTC
CDR3: CASSQGGTGAESSYEQYF